The entry that follows covers one T cell receptor (beta chain) sequence. Its antigen is not identified. For every subset, genomic DNA was evenly distributed across several immunoSEQ plates. Produced via immunoSEQ multiplex PCR; TCRdb's table is partial and in-frame only. This table has 980,000 or so clones, approximately 80% appearing once. Germline V gene data show CDR1 as SGHVS and CDR2 as FQNEAQ. Trimming took 1 base from V and 7 from J, leaving 10 bases between them. This CDR3 is 13 amino acids long. The data were taken from a study of shared clonotypes between healthy human individuals. Study observations and caveats: Lower generation probabilities were found for non-shared clonotypes than for those shared by all four donors. Despite large depth, sorted-subset datasets appeared incompletely sequenced. An anticipated effect of sequencing depth on clonotype sharing among donors was recognized.

V is TRBV7-8 and J is TRBJ1-2; no firm D call. Sequencing was performed on memory CD4+ T cells sorted from blood. The subset here: CD45RA-negative fraction. The source is a man aged 18 to 30 in good health. The CDR3 DNA sequence: TGTGCCAGCAGCTTAGGCCTGGCCTCTGGCTACACCTTC. Its protein is CASSLGLASGYTF.